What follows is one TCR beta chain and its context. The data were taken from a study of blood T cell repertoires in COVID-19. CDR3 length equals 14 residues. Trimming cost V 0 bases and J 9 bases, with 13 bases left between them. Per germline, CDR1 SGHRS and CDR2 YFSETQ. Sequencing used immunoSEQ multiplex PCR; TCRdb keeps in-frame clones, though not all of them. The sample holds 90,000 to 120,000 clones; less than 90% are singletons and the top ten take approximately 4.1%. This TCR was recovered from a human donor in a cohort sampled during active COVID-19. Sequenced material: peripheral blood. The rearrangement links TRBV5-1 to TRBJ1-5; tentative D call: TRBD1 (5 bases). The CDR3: CASSLEGLSGPQHF. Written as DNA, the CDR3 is TGCGCCAGCAGCTTGGAGGGGTTGTCAGGGCCCCAGCATTTT.